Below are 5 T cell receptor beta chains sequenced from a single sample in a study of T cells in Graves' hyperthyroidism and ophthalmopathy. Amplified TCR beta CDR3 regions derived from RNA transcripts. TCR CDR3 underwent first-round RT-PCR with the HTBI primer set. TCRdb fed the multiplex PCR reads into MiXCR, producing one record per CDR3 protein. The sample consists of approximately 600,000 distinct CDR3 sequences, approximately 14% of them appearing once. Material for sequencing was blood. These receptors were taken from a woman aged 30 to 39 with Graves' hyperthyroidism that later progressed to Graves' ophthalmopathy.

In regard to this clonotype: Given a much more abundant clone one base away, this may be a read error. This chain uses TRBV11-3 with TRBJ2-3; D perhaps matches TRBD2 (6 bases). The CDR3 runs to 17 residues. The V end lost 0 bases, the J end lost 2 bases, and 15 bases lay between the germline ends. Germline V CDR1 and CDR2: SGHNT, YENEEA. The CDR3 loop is CASSLDVTRRATDTQYF. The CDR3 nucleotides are TGTGCCAGCAGCTTAGACGTGACTAGAAGGGCCACAGATACGCAGTATTTT.

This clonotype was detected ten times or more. In DNA form, the CDR3 reads TGTGCTAGTGGTTTGGTACTTGGGGACACTGAAGCTTTCTTT. It encodes CASGLVLGDTEAFF. The chain is built from TRBV12-5 and TRBJ1-1; D gene uncertain. The CDR3 covers 14 residues. Deletions cut 0 bases from V and 3 bases from J, with 8 bases between. Germline V gene data show CDR1 as LGHNT and CDR2 as FRNRAP.

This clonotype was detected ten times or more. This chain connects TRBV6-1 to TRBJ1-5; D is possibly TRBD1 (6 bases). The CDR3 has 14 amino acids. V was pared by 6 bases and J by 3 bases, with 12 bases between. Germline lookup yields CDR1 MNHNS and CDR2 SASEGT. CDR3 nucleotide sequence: TGTGCCAGCAGGACCGGACAGCTCAATCAGCCCCAGCATTTT. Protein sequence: CASRTGQLNQPQHF.

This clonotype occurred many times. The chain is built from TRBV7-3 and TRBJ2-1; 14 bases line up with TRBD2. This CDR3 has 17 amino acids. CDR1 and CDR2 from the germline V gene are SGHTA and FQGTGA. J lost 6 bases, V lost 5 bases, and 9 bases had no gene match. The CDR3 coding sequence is TGTGCCAGCAGCCCTAAAGGTGGGACTAGCGGGAGCAATGAGCAGTTCTTC. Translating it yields CASSPKGGTSGSNEQFF.

CDR3 DNA sequence: TGTGCCAGCAGCCAAGATCTGTTATTAGCGGAGTTCTACAATGAGCAGTTCTTC. Protein product: CASSQDLLLAEFYNEQFF. The chain recombines TRBV3-1 with TRBJ2-1, with D possibly being TRBD2 (6 bases). CDR3 length equals 18 residues. CDR1 is LGHDT, CDR2 YNNKEL, per germline (reference sequence). Trimming cost V 0 bases and J 3 bases, with 18 bases left between them.